Listed below are T cell receptor beta chains from one sample, sequenced in a study of vaccination effects on CD4 cells after COVID-19. Profiled with immunoSEQ multiplex PCR; TCRdb holds only in-frame clones, not every one. The sample has 55,000 or so clones, around 80% seen once; the top ten hold 5.5%. These TCRs are of unknown antigen specificity. The sequencing used CD4+ T cells from PBMCs cultured with HIV peptides, collected before COVID-19 vaccination. These receptors were collected from a human donor who had a prior SARS-CoV-2 infection. Both conserved end residues are part of each CDR3. The D gene is left open where the match is weak. Clone size is shown for a subset of rows, as once, few, many or a class of expanded clone.

cdr3_aa	cdr3_nt	d_call	v_call	j_call	clone_size
CASSPQLENTGELFF	TGTGCCAGCAGTCCCCAGCTAGAGAACACCGGGGAGCTGTTTTTT	.	TRBV2	TRBJ2-2	.
CASSQGTGGDQPQHF	TGTGCCAGCAGCCAAGGGACAGGAGGCGATCAGCCCCAGCATTTT	TRBD1	TRBV3-1/TRBV3-2	TRBJ1-5	few
CASSLQGNTEAFF	TGTGCCAGCAGTTTACAGGGAAACACTGAAGCTTTCTTT	.	TRBV27	TRBJ1-1	.
CASSQPLDRGNNEQFF	TGCGCCAGCAGCCAACCGCTTGACAGGGGAAACAATGAGCAGTTCTTC	TRBD1	TRBV4-1	TRBJ2-1	.
CASSQGGRDNEKLFF	TGCGCCAGCAGCCAAGGTGGCAGAGATAATGAAAAACTGTTTTTT	.	TRBV4-3	TRBJ1-4	.
CASSYSRNSREKLFF	TGTGCCAGCAGTTACTCGAGGAATTCCCGTGAAAAACTGTTTTTT	.	TRBV6-5	TRBJ1-4	.
CASSEGLGDTQYF	TGTGCCAGCAGTGAAGGACTGGGAGATACGCAGTATTTT	.	TRBV2	TRBJ2-3	.
CASSLGTSNTGELFF	TGCGCCAGCAGCCTTGGGACAAGCAACACCGGGGAGCTGTTTTTT	.	TRBV5-1	TRBJ2-2	.
CASSDSWEQYF	TGTGCCAGCAGTGACTCTTGGGAGCAGTACTTC	.	TRBV6-4	TRBJ2-7	.
CASSLGLNTEAFF	TGTGCCAGCAGCTTAGGGCTGAACACTGAAGCTTTCTTT	.	TRBV11-3	TRBJ1-1	.
CASSLASFGNTIYF	TGTGCCAGCAGCTTGGCCTCTTTTGGAAACACCATATATTTT	.	TRBV5-5	TRBJ1-3	.
CSAGLIETQYF	TGCAGTGCGGGACTGATAGAGACCCAGTACTTC	.	TRBV20-1	TRBJ2-5	once
CASSEVFGAGDTQYF	TGTGCCAGCAGTGAAGTGTTCGGGGCGGGAGATACGCAGTATTTT	.	TRBV6-1	TRBJ2-3	.
CAWTQVTASPLHF	TGTGCCTGGACTCAGGTCACAGCTTCACCCCTCCACTTT	.	TRBV30	TRBJ1-6	.
CASNRGREFSKNIQYF	TGTGCCAGCAACCGGGGCAGGGAGTTTTCCAAAAACATTCAGTACTTC	.	TRBV2	TRBJ2-4	.
CASSLGSTNSPLHF	TGTGCCAGCAGCTTGGGAAGCACCAATTCACCCCTCCACTTT	.	TRBV7-9	TRBJ1-6	.